This entry concerns a single T cell receptor beta chain. The antigen is undetermined. The source of the sample is a study of T cell responses to AZD1222 COVID-19 vaccine. V lost 5 bases, J lost 3 bases, and 13 bases stayed unmatched. The CDR3 is 17 amino acids. Germline lookup yields CDR1 LNHDA and CDR2 SQIVND (reference sequence). Study-wide findings and caveats: Nearly half of spike-specific TCRs reportedly target unmutated variant regions. In all cases, repertoires were sampled only after the peak T cell response. Donors were chiefly white British, with a greater number of females, and clonal diversity was perhaps underestimated. Vaccine-associated CD4 TCRs ranged over spike, dominating at 160-218 and 743-854.

The table came from immunoSEQ multiplex PCR; TCRdb's copy has only in-frame clones and leaves some out. The sample shows approximately 190,000 clones, roughly 93% of them seen only once. The chain combines TRBV19 with TRBJ2-7, with 10 positions matching TRBD2. The source of this sequence is an adult in good health. The material was peripheral blood, obtained on day 0 of AZD1222 vaccination. Here the CDR3 reads CASSRTSGGSSHYEQYF. CDR3 coding DNA: TGTGCCAGTAGTCGGACTAGCGGTGGTTCTTCCCACTACGAGCAGTACTTC.